This T cell receptor (beta chain) was retrieved from a study of regulatory and conventional T cells in RAG deficiency. Findings and limits, study-wide: Sorted Omenn CD25-high CD127-low cells may not be bona fide Tregs. Shannon entropy fell and Simpson indices rose in RAG-deficient patients. In Omenn syndrome, Treg and Tconv repertoires overlapped >85%.

Clones were read by immunoSEQ multiplex PCR, and TCRdb kept only the in-frame ones, dropping some. Here the sample spans around 29,000 clones, 90% to 95% being singletons. CDR1 and CDR2 from the germline V gene are SGHNT and YYREEE (reference sequence). The CDR3 runs 12 residues. V lost 4 bases and J lost 4, with 8 bases in between. Genomic DNA came from blood conventional CD4+ T cells gated CD25-low CD127-high. Turning to this clone: What it binds is unknown.

In addition, the sample was reused for a study of regulatory T cells. From that report: The PCR used 52 TRBV and 13 TRBJ primers. Skewed V and J usage and few unique V-J pairs marked patient repertoires, most in Tregs.

This TCR derives from a human donor in good health. The sample comprised CD25- CD4+ T cells sorted from blood. V and J are TRBV5-4 and TRBJ2-5, with D possibly matching TRBD1 (6 bases). This chain's CDR3 is CASSPGVETQYF. In DNA form, the CDR3 reads TGTGCCAGCAGCCCAGGGGTAGAGACCCAGTACTTC.